Listed below are T cell receptor beta chains from one sample, sequenced in a study of T cell responses to AZD1222 COVID-19 vaccine. TCRdb's table, derived via immunoSEQ multiplex PCR, lists solely in-frame clones and lacks some. Here the sample spans 45,000 to 60,000 clones, approximately 83% being singletons. The source was peripheral blood, collected on day 0 of AZD1222 vaccination. The receptors come from an adult in good health. Each CDR3 is given with its conserved first and last residue. Fields, in order: D gene, J gene, clone size, V gene, CDR3 DNA, CDR3 protein. The D gene is left open where the match is weak. Expanded clones get a size class; other rows say once, few or many, or leave the size out.

d_gene: .
j_gene: TRBJ1-1
abundance: once
v_gene: TRBV14
CDR3nt: TGTGCCAGCAGCTTAGAGGGGTTGAACACTGAAGCTTTCTTT
CDR3aa: CASSLEGLNTEAFF

d_gene: TRBD1
j_gene: TRBJ1-1
abundance: .
v_gene: TRBV5-1
CDR3nt: TGCGCCAGCAGCTTGGGACAGGGGGCCACTGAAGCTTTCTTT
CDR3aa: CASSLGQGATEAFF

d_gene: TRBD1
j_gene: TRBJ1-2
abundance: .
v_gene: TRBV5-3
CDR3nt: TGTGCCAGAAGCTCATTTCTGAGCGACAGGGCGTCGGACTATGGCTACACCTTC
CDR3aa: CARSSFLSDRASDYGYTF

d_gene: TRBD1
j_gene: TRBJ2-2
abundance: .
v_gene: TRBV5-1
CDR3nt: TGCGCCAGCAGCACGACAGGGGGATGGACCGGGGAGCTGTTTTTT
CDR3aa: CASSTTGGWTGELFF

d_gene: .
j_gene: TRBJ2-1
abundance: once
v_gene: TRBV2
CDR3nt: TGTGCCAGCAGTGATCCTATGCGAGAACTCTCGGGGGTCCTCTTC
CDR3aa: CASSDPMRELSGVLF

d_gene: TRBD1
j_gene: TRBJ2-7
abundance: .
v_gene: TRBV6-5
CDR3nt: TGTGCCAGCAGCCATCAGACAGGGTCCTACGAGCAGTACTTC
CDR3aa: CASSHQTGSYEQYF

d_gene: .
j_gene: TRBJ2-4
abundance: .
v_gene: TRBV11-2
CDR3nt: TGTGCCAGCAGCTTGACGCTCAGGGACGCGAACATTCAGTACTTC
CDR3aa: CASSLTLRDANIQYF

d_gene: .
j_gene: TRBJ1-1
abundance: .
v_gene: TRBV7-6
CDR3nt: TGTGCCAGCAGCTTCGATCAAGGCACGAACACTGAAGCTTTCTTT
CDR3aa: CASSFDQGTNTEAFF

d_gene: .
j_gene: TRBJ2-5
abundance: few
v_gene: TRBV4-1
CDR3nt: TGCGCCAGCAGCTACCGGCAGGGGCCGCCCCAAGAGACCCAGTACTTC
CDR3aa: CASSYRQGPPQETQYF

d_gene: .
j_gene: TRBJ2-3
abundance: .
v_gene: TRBV14
CDR3nt: TGTGCCAGCAGCCGTAACCCCGACAGGACAGATACGCAGTATTTT
CDR3aa: CASSRNPDRTDTQYF

d_gene: .
j_gene: TRBJ2-1
abundance: .
v_gene: TRBV11-1
CDR3nt: TGTGCCAGCAGCTTACGGCTAGCGGAGCAGTTCTTC
CDR3aa: CASSLRLAEQFF

d_gene: TRBD1
j_gene: TRBJ1-1
abundance: .
v_gene: TRBV5-1
CDR3nt: TGCGCCAGCAGCTTGGCCGACAGGGGGGCTGAAGCTTTCTTT
CDR3aa: CASSLADRGAEAFF

d_gene: TRBD1
j_gene: TRBJ1-2
abundance: .
v_gene: TRBV4-2
CDR3nt: TGTGCCAGCAGCCAAGATGGTGGACAGGGGGTTTTTGGCTACACCTTC
CDR3aa: CASSQDGGQGVFGYTF

d_gene: TRBD1
j_gene: TRBJ1-3
abundance: .
v_gene: TRBV28
CDR3nt: TGTGCCAGCCAAAGTCCAGGGGGCGCGTGGGGAAACACCATATATTTT
CDR3aa: CASQSPGGAWGNTIYF

d_gene: .
j_gene: TRBJ1-2
abundance: few
v_gene: TRBV7-2
CDR3nt: TGTGCCAGCAGCTTAGAAGGACCTTCGATCGGGGGCTACACCTTC
CDR3aa: CASSLEGPSIGGYTF

d_gene: .
j_gene: TRBJ2-3
abundance: .
v_gene: TRBV5-1
CDR3nt: TGCGCCAGCAGCTTGGGACTCCACGGAAACACAGATACGCAGTATTTT
CDR3aa: CASSLGLHGNTDTQYF

d_gene: TRBD2
j_gene: TRBJ2-1
abundance: .
v_gene: TRBV7-2
CDR3nt: TGTGCCAGCACACCGGGACTAGCGGACCATAATGAGCAGTTCTTC
CDR3aa: CASTPGLADHNEQFF

d_gene: .
j_gene: TRBJ1-5
abundance: .
v_gene: TRBV6-5
CDR3nt: TGTGCCAGCAGTTACGCCCCCACCGGGAGCAATCAGCCCCAGCATTTT
CDR3aa: CASSYAPTGSNQPQHF

d_gene: .
j_gene: TRBJ2-1
abundance: .
v_gene: TRBV20-1
CDR3nt: TGCAGTGCCCAAGATCTTGAGCAGTTCTTC
CDR3aa: CSAQDLEQFF

d_gene: .
j_gene: TRBJ2-7
abundance: .
v_gene: TRBV3-1/TRBV3-2
CDR3nt: TGTGCCAGCAGCCAAGTCGGGAGAGGAGGCTACGAGCAGTACTTC
CDR3aa: CASSQVGRGGYEQYF

d_gene: .
j_gene: TRBJ1-2
abundance: .
v_gene: TRBV9
CDR3nt: TGTGCCAGCAGCCCACCCGGGGTTATTAACTATGGCTACACCTTC
CDR3aa: CASSPPGVINYGYTF

d_gene: .
j_gene: TRBJ2-3
abundance: .
v_gene: TRBV4-2
CDR3nt: TGTGCCAGCAGCCAAGCCAGCGGCCGACTGTCGGATACGCAGTATTTT
CDR3aa: CASSQASGRLSDTQYF